Shown below are 3 T cell receptor beta chains from a single sample sequenced in a study of T cell responses to AZD1222 COVID-19 vaccine. Sequencing was performed with immunoSEQ multiplex PCR; in TCRdb, only in-frame clones are kept and a portion is missing. The data show roughly 86,000 clones, 85% seen once. Sequenced material: peripheral blood, taken 28 days after the second AZD1222 dose. The source of these receptors is an adult who received the AZD1222 COVID-19 vaccine.

CDR3 DNA sequence: TGCGCCAGCAGCCAAGAGGCGGGCGGGAGTACCGGGGAGCTGTTTTTT. Translated: CASSQEAGGSTGELFF. The genes are TRBV4-3 and TRBJ2-2; 7 positions agree with TRBD2. Germline V gene data show CDR1 as LGHNA and CDR2 as YSLEER. The V segment lost 0 bases and the J segment 5 bases; nucleotides outside the gene matches: 6. This CDR3 contains 16 residues.

The V gene is TRBV2, the J gene TRBJ2-1, with TRBD2 matching over 7 bases. J lost 4 bases, V lost 6 bases, and 3 bases had no gene match. The CDR3 is made up of 13 amino acids. Germline CDR1 SNHLY, CDR2 FYNNEI. The CDR3 loop reads CASRGTIYNEQFF. DNA of the CDR3: TGTGCCAGCAGAGGGACTATTTACAATGAGCAGTTCTTC.

The J gene is TRBJ1-6, the V gene TRBV2, with D possibly TRBD1 on 6 matching bases. CDR1 SNHLY and CDR2 FYNNEI come from the germline V gene. V lost 4 bases to trimming and J lost 0 bases, with 16 bases between them. The CDR3 runs 18 residues. The CDR3 here is CASSVGDIRSSYNSPLHF. CDR3 sequence (DNA): TGTGCCAGCAGTGTGGGGGACATTCGGAGCTCCTATAATTCACCCCTCCACTTT.